This record concerns one TCR beta chain sequence. This clone was detected once. Its antigen is unknown. Base qualities are missing; no much larger clone stands one base away. This specimen comes from a study of shared clonotypes between healthy human individuals (dated by TCRdb to the early 2020s). Regarding the research as a whole: A couple of women and three men aged 18 to 49 years were included in the cohort. For each donor, CD4 naive and CD4 memory were each run on three plates, CD8 naive on two plates, and CD8 memory on one plate. The study deeply sequenced blood TCR repertoires of about 5 healthy adults to estimate repertoire size and the extent of clonotype sharing between individuals. Leukapheresis yielded between about 0.85 and 10 billion PBMCs per donor. To increase sequencing depth and limit assay-specific biases, different laboratories used diverse techniques to prepare libraries and sequence TCR repertoires. Overall study outcomes, separate from this receptor: Compared with non-shared clonotypes, the clonotypes found in all four sorted-subset donors had higher generation probabilities. Across four donors, roughly 5.4% of naive CD4, approximately 3.6% of naive CD8, around 2.1% of memory CD4, and about 0.44% of memory CD8 clonotypes were shared. Rarefaction of sorted-subset datasets indicated incomplete sequencing despite the large sequencing depth. Sampling was limited to blood, and TCR repertoires in tissue likely differ from TCR repertoires in blood. Estimated clonotype richness was generally larger for naive than for memory subsets. The small number of donors limited the genetic and exposure-history diversity represented. Pairwise subsampling led to the expectation that sequencing depth would affect the degree of clonotype sharing among donors.

Healthy HIV-negative adults with no recently reported acute infections or vaccinations were included as donors. Every donor was a Caucasian adult living in Nashville, Tennessee, USA. CD4+ T cells were enriched by magnetic negative selection; naive cells were then positively selected on CD45RA, and the negative fraction formed the memory subset. Blood was obtained by leukapheresis, after which PBMCs were separated by Ficoll-Histopaque density gradient centrifugation and cryopreserved in liquid nitrogen vapor phase. Purity and quantity of every magnetically sorted T cell population were checked by analytical flow cytometry. Genomic DNA was isolated from each sorted fraction and quantified by UV absorbance on a Nanodrop 2000c. The CDR1 and CDR2 encoded by the germline V gene are MDHEN and SYDVKM. Trimming removed 5 bases from V and 3 bases from J; the gene matches leave 9 bases unexplained. The CDR3 holds 17 amino acids from the cysteine to the phenylalanine. CDR3 DNA is the only sequence kept; it has 51 bases, read in frame from the first base.

Using the deep immunoSEQ assay, multiplex PCR amplified TCR CDR3 regions from genomic DNA. Genomic DNA extracted from each cell subset was distributed evenly over all wells of several immunoSEQ 96-well plates, and each plate served as one replicate. For sorted subsets, each replicate PCR was loaded with approximately 190 ng genomic DNA, equivalent to about 30,000 T cell genomes. Purified libraries were measured with a Qubit 3.0 fluorometer, size-checked on a Bioanalyzer 2100, and measured again with the KAPA Library Quantification kit. A separate single-read 150-cycle Illumina NextSeq 550 flow cell was used to sequence each immunoSEQ 96-well plate. Under the source paper's analysis protocol: Because only junctional sequences without quality scores were contained in the immunoSEQ output, filtering matching that applied to full-length reads could not be performed. Sequences were annotated with PyIR, a Python wrapper for IgBLAST v1.9, using IMGT germline references to assign V/J genes and CDR3. Reads were filtered out if the reads had weak V/J assignments (E-value above 1e-6), no CDR3, stop codons, out-of-frame junctions, or ambiguous translated residues. A V3J clonotype was defined by an identical inferred V gene, J gene, and CDR3 amino acid sequence. Percentage overlap between repertoires was calculated by dividing the number of shared unique clonotypes by the size of the smaller repertoire. Three approaches were used to assess repertoire richness: RTK rarefaction, the Chao1 estimator, and Recon v2.1 estimates of unobserved clonotypes. For all TCRbeta clonotypes obtained by the gDNA method from several donors, generation probabilities were computed with OLGA. The table comes from immuneACCESS by way of TCRdb, which keeps in-frame sequences with V and J called. Part of the clones is missing from these tables; in studies checked, under half for an unresolved V gene and the rest for unknown reasons. V, J and clone size were drawn from that table, and D and trimming were deduced from the DNA. The sample table records about 960,000 clones; about three quarters of these occur just once. The ten largest clones capture over 1.3% of the sample.

This receptor chain uses TRBV28 and TRBJ2-1; 11 bases in the junction line up with TRBD2. The source of this sequence is a man younger than 30 in good health. The sample consisted of memory CD4+ T cells sorted from blood. What this sample's cell subset or site label stands for: CD45RA-negative fraction. The DNA reads as follows: TGTGCCAGCAGTGTAAATAGCGGGGGGGCCGGCTACAATGAGCAGTTCTTC. The encoded protein is CASSVNSGGAGYNEQFF.